The T cell receptor (beta chain) described here comes from a study of blood T cells in healthy people across ages. Regarding the study as a whole: Comparison with aged donors showed that long-lived donors had more naive CD4+ cells and higher diversity. Considered underestimates were the diversity estimates obtained from one million T cells.

Each sample yielded at least 6 micrograms of PBMC total RNA. Comments on this clonotype: No antigen is known for it.

A sample-barcoded 5' primer and a J-beta primer mix were used in a second PCR of roughly 6 to 11 cycles. TCRdb analysed the 5' RACE reads with MiXCR anew, one entry per CDR3 protein. The data contain roughly 800,000 distinct CDR3 sequences, 55% to 70% of them seen just once; the ten biggest clones take up approximately 23%. This CDR3 region has 16 residues. CDR1 is SEHNR, CDR2 FQNEAQ, per germline (reference sequence). V lost 1 base, J lost 1 base, and 13 bases lay in between. This chain connects TRBV7-9 to TRBJ1-2, with D uncertain. Sample: blood. The sequence was obtained from a man aged 30 to 39 in good health. This CDR3 is CASSLVGAGDNYGYTF. The DNA for the CDR3 is TGTGCCAGCAGCTTAGTGGGTGCAGGAGATAACTATGGCTACACCTTC.